This T cell receptor (beta chain) was sequenced during a study of blood T cell repertoires in COVID-19. Across the whole study: Spain, Italy and the United States supplied samples that represented acute and convalescent COVID-19.

Per germline, CDR1 MNHEY and CDR2 SVGAGI. This CDR3 has 14 amino acids. Remarks on this clone: One junction end disagrees with the germline gene, perhaps due to a read error.

In the original analysis: Nucleated cell number was recorded as an estimate derived from reference gene primer amplification. Sequencing used immunoSEQ multiplex PCR; TCRdb keeps in-frame clones, though not all of them. V and J calls and clone size follow that table, whereas D and trimming were derived from the DNA. Of about 190,000 clones detected, around 88% appear once; the ten largest clones hold around 6%. The material sequenced was PBMCs or T cells enriched from blood (not recorded which). The sequence came from a man aged 35-49 years with acute COVID-19. The chain links TRBV6-5 to TRBJ2-7, with D perhaps TRBD1 (6 bases). The CDR3 region has the DNA TGTGCCAGCAGTTACTCCCCCGGGACGAGGGGGATGAACTTC. Translating it yields CASSYSPGTRGMNF.